One sample yielded the 29 T cell receptor beta chains listed below, sequenced in a study of cytotoxic CD8 clonotypes in ibrutinib-treated CLL. Data came from immunoSEQ multiplex PCR; TCRdb stores just in-frame clones and leaves some out. In the table there are about 86,000 clones, 85% to 90% of which are singletons. The sequencing used PBMCs, collected before ibrutinib treatment. The receptors originated from a human donor with chronic lymphocytic leukemia.

The chain has TRBV5-6 and TRBJ2-3; D unresolved. Germline CDR1 and CDR2: SGHDT and YYEEEE. Trimming stripped 1 base from V and 5 bases from J, with 8 bases between. The CDR3 covers 13 residues. CDR3 sequence: CASSLRALDTQYF. For the CDR3, the DNA is TGTGCCAGCAGCTTGCGGGCCCTAGATACGCAGTATTTT.

This rearrangement joins TRBV7-2 to TRBJ1-1; D is undetermined. Germline V gene data show CDR1 as SGHTA and CDR2 as FQGNSA. V lost 1 base and J lost 4, with 7 bases in between. The CDR3 is 13 residues long. The DNA for the CDR3 is TGTGCCAGCAGCTTAGGGGCTGGCACTGAAGCTTTCTTT. This encodes CASSLGAGTEAFF.

The V gene is TRBV4-3, the J gene TRBJ2-1, with 13 bases lining up with TRBD2. Trimming at V came to 5 bases and at J to 7 bases, leaving 14 bases not matched to a gene. The CDR3 covers 18 residues. Germline V gives CDR1 LGHNA, CDR2 YSLEER. For the CDR3, the DNA is TGCGCCAGCAGCTTCGGTAGGGGTAGACTAGCGGGAGGAAATGAGCAGTTCTTC. It yields the protein CASSFGRGRLAGGNEQFF.

This chain uses TRBV5-1 with TRBJ2-7, with 7 bases that match TRBD1. CDR1 is SGHRS, CDR2 YFSETQ, per germline. V shed 4 bases, J shed 1 base, and the junction held 2 bases outside the gene matches. CDR3 size: 13 residues. The CDR3 loop reads CASSLTGSYEQYF. The DNA for the CDR3 is TGCGCCAGCAGCCTGACAGGGTCCTACGAGCAGTACTTC. Filled out from reference TRBV5-1 and TRBJ2-7, the complete variable domain reads KAGVTQTPRYLIKTRGQQVTLSCSPISGHRSVSWYQQTPGQGLQFLFEYFSETQRNKGNFPGRFSGRQFSNSRSEMNVSTLELGDSALYLCASSLTGSYEQYFGPGTRLTVT.

The chain carries TRBV7-9 and TRBJ2-5; the match to TRBD1 covers 7 bases. The length of the CDR3 is 13 residues. V shed 6 bases and J 2 bases; nucleotides not matched to a gene: 3. From germline, CDR1 is SEHNR and CDR2 FQNEAQ (reference sequence). CDR3 in DNA: TGTGCCAGCAGGCCCAGGGGGCAAGAGACCCAGTACTTC. This gives the protein CASRPRGQETQYF.

The chain recombines TRBV14 with TRBJ2-1; 14 nucleotides agree with TRBD2. After removal of 0 bases from V and 2 bases from J, the junction contained 12 bases not matched to a gene. Germline CDR1 SGHDN, CDR2 FVKESK. The CDR3 extends over 21 amino acids. The CDR3 DNA follows: TGTGCCAGCAGCCAAGATCGAATGGGACTAGCGGGAGAAACGCCCTACAATGAGCAGTTCTTC. Translation gives CASSQDRMGLAGETPYNEQFF.

This chain joins TRBV2 and TRBJ1-1; D call uncertain. V was pared by 5 bases and J by 6 bases, with 13 bases between. This CDR3 has 13 amino acids. Germline values: CDR1 SNHLY, CDR2 FYNNEI. The CDR3: CASSRFWAAEAFF. The CDR3, as DNA: TGTGCCAGCAGTCGATTTTGGGCGGCTGAAGCTTTCTTT.

The V and J genes are TRBV6-5 and TRBJ1-5, with TRBD1 identical over 7 bases. Germline CDR1 is MNHEY and CDR2 is SVGAGI. V lost 8 bases, J lost 1 base, and 8 bases stayed unmatched. CDR3 size: 15 residues. DNA of the CDR3: TGTGCCAGCGGCAATAAGGGGGCCAGCAATCAGCCCCAGCATTTT. Translating it yields CASGNKGASNQPQHF.

The V call is TRBV7-3, the J call TRBJ2-1; D tentatively fits TRBD1 or TRBD2 (5 bases each). Per the germline V gene, CDR1 is SGHTA and CDR2 is FQGTGA. This CDR3 spans 15 amino acids. Trimming stripped 5 bases from V and 5 bases from J, with 16 bases between. The CDR3 reads CASSPGTQRNNEQFF. The CDR3 DNA sequence: TGTGCCAGCAGCCCCGGGACGCAACGAAACAATGAGCAGTTCTTC.

DNA for the CDR3: TGCAGCGTCGCCTTTCTAGCGGGAGGGGCAGATACGCAGTATTTT. Translated: CSVAFLAGGADTQYF. This sequence joins TRBV29-1 and TRBJ2-3, with 12 bases fitting TRBD2. Germline V lookup: CDR1 SQVTM, CDR2 ANQGSEA. The J segment lost 4 bases and the V segment lost 6 bases, leaving 8 bases of the junction unmatched. The CDR3 totals 15 residues.

This chain joins TRBV15 and TRBJ1-3, with D possibly being TRBD1 (6 bases). The germline gives CDR1 LNHNV, CDR2 YYDKDF (reference sequence). This CDR3 comprises 13 residues. Trimming left V 8 bases short and J 5 bases short, with 13 bases between. The CDR3 DNA reads TGTGCCACCTCGCAGGGGTTGAGAAACACCATATATTTT. It translates to CATSQGLRNTIYF.

This clone showed up just a few times. The CDR3 reads CASSPRVNEQFF. The CDR3 nucleotides are TGTGCCAGCAGTCCTAGGGTCAATGAGCAGTTCTTC. This chain connects TRBV28 to TRBJ2-1; no clear D gene. Per germline, CDR1 MDHEN and CDR2 SYDVKM. This CDR3 comprises 12 residues. V dropped 5 bases and J dropped 6 bases, with 8 bases sitting between them.

The chain joins TRBV5-1 to TRBJ1-3; D remains unclear. The CDR3 runs to 15 residues. V was trimmed by 3 bases and J by 1 base, leaving 11 bases between them. From germline, CDR1 is SGHRS and CDR2 YFSETQ. The CDR3 reads CASSSAGGSGNTIYF. Written as DNA, the CDR3 is TGCGCCAGCAGCTCGGCGGGCGGGTCTGGAAACACCATATATTTT.

This chain links TRBV29-1 with TRBJ2-1; 8 bases are shared with TRBD1. CDR3 length: 15 amino acids. From germline, CDR1 is SQVTM and CDR2 ANQGSEA. Germline trimming cut 4 bases from V and 5 bases from J; bases unmatched to any gene: 10. This chain's CDR3 is CSVVPLTGVNNEQFF. Here the CDR3 DNA reads TGCAGCGTTGTTCCCTTGACAGGGGTTAACAATGAGCAGTTCTTC.

This clone showed up just a few times. The chain is built from TRBV21-1 and TRBJ1-3. TRBV21-1 is a pseudogene locus. This CDR3 is built from 15 residues. As DNA, the CDR3 is TGTGCCAGCAGCAAGCGGGGTTCGGGAGGAAACACCATATATTTT. Translation: CASSKRGSGGNTIYF.

This sequence joins TRBV30 and TRBJ2-2; no firm D call. Germline CDR1 GTSNPN, CDR2 SVGIG (reference sequence). CDR3 length equals 13 residues. V was trimmed by 1 base and J by 5 bases, leaving 8 bases between them. CDR3 sequence reads: CAWSAAGTGELFF. The CDR3 DNA reads TGTGCCTGGAGTGCGGCTGGGACCGGGGAGCTGTTTTTT.

This clone was detected a few times. This chain uses TRBV5-6 with TRBJ1-1; 7 bases agree with TRBD1. Germline values: CDR1 SGHDT, CDR2 YYEEEE. The CDR3 contains 13 residues. The trim removed 4 bases at V and 6 bases at J, leaving 6 bases unmatched. The CDR3, as DNA: TGTGCCAGCAGCAGGACAGGTATCCCTGAAGCTTTCTTT. Protein sequence: CASSRTGIPEAFF.

The V and J genes are TRBV7-2 and TRBJ2-7; TRBD1 matches at 8 bases. The V gene's germline CDR1 is SGHTA and CDR2 FQGNSA. The CDR3 spans 13 residues. After removal of 4 bases from V and 3 bases from J, the junction contained 2 bases not matched to a gene. DNA of the CDR3: TGTGCCAGCAGCTCGGACAGGGTCTACGAGCAGTACTTC. This sequence encodes CASSSDRVYEQYF.

This clone was found once. The chain couples TRBV7-9 to TRBJ2-2; D is perhaps TRBD1 (6 bases). This CDR3 contains 15 residues. Germline V gene data show CDR1 as SEHNR and CDR2 as FQNEAQ (reference sequence). With 6 bases removed from V and 5 bases from J, the gap between germline ends came to 16 bases. The CDR3 region has the DNA TGTGCCAGCAGGTCAGGGGCCCGAACAACCGGGGAGCTGTTTTTT. It specifies CASRSGARTTGELFF.

This chain links TRBV30 with TRBJ1-4, with D unresolved. V shed 2 bases and J shed 8 bases, with 15 bases lying between them. Germline V gene data show CDR1 as GTSNPN and CDR2 as SVGIG (reference sequence). The CDR3 runs to 14 residues. The CDR3 nucleotides are TGTGCCTGGAGTATCTCACACGAAGGAGAAAAACTGTTTTTT. Protein sequence: CAWSISHEGEKLFF.

This sequence joins TRBV6-5 and TRBJ2-5; D is uncertain. V was clipped by 7 bases and J by 3 bases, with 12 bases between them. Germline loops: CDR1 MNHEY, CDR2 SVGAGI. CDR3 length equals 13 residues. The chain's CDR3 is CASTRSVKETQYF. CDR3 nucleotide sequence: TGTGCCAGCACCAGAAGCGTTAAAGAGACCCAGTACTTC.

J is TRBJ2-7 and V is TRBV14; 8 nucleotides line up with TRBD2. CDR1 is SGHDN and CDR2 is FVKESK in the germline V gene. This CDR3 region has 16 residues. Trimming removed 4 bases from V and 5 bases from J; junction bases left unmatched: 13. CDR3 bases: TGTGCCAGCAGCCTTCAAACAGCGGGAGTCGCCGACGAGCAGTACTTC. As protein: CASSLQTAGVADEQYF.

V gene TRBV5-1 combines with J gene TRBJ2-5, with 9 positions matching TRBD1. Germline CDR1 SGHRS, CDR2 YFSETQ. The trim removed 4 bases at V and 5 bases at J, leaving 12 bases unmatched. The CDR3 totals 16 residues. In DNA form, the CDR3 reads TGCGCCAGCAGCCTCGGGACAGGGTATAAGGGGGAGACCCAGTACTTC. It encodes CASSLGTGYKGETQYF.

V is TRBV7-8 and J is TRBJ2-7, with unresolved D. With 1 base removed from V and 5 bases from J, the gap between germline ends came to 3 bases. Germline V gene data show CDR1 as SGHVS and CDR2 as FQNEAQ. This CDR3 is 11 amino acids long. The chain's CDR3 is CASSLENEQYF. CDR3 DNA: TGTGCCAGCAGCTTAGAAAACGAGCAGTACTTC.

V gene TRBV29-1 combines with J gene TRBJ2-3, with D perhaps assigned TRBD1 or TRBD2 (5 bases each). Trimming cost V 7 bases and J 3 bases, with 14 bases left between them. Germline V gives CDR1 SQVTM, CDR2 ANQGSEA. The CDR3 sequence is 13 residues long. This CDR3 reads CSGDPGLTDTQYF. CDR3 bases: TGCAGCGGGGACCCGGGTTTAACAGATACGCAGTATTTT.

The chain links TRBV27 to TRBJ2-5, with a weak D call TRBD2 (7 bases). V lost 6 bases to trimming and J lost 4 bases, with 24 bases between them. The CDR3 covers 17 residues. Germline V gene sequence: CDR1 MNHEY, CDR2 SMNVEV (reference sequence). CDR3 in amino acids: CASSPERGRARRETQYF. CDR3 nucleotides: TGTGCCAGCAGCCCGGAAAGGGGGAGGGCCAGGCGAGAGACCCAGTACTTC.

The genes are TRBV19 and TRBJ2-1, with TRBD2 as a possible D gene (6 bases). The V gene lost 4 bases and the J gene lost 4 bases, with 11 bases spanning the gap. Germline CDR1 is LNHDA and CDR2 is SQIVND (reference sequence). This CDR3 has 14 residues. The CDR3 protein is CASSSGIAYNEQFF. As DNA, the CDR3 is TGTGCCAGTAGTAGCGGGATCGCGTACAATGAGCAGTTCTTC.

V and J are TRBV7-9 and TRBJ1-2; no definite D call. The V and J ends lost 1 base and 12 bases respectively, with 9 bases between them. The CDR3 is 11 amino acids. Germline assignment: CDR1 SEHNR and CDR2 FQNEAQ (reference sequence). CDR3 DNA sequence: TGTGCCAGCAGCTTAGGACCGAAACACACCTTC. Residues: CASSLGPKHTF.

The CDR3 protein is CASRRTVSGASLMNTEAFF. The CDR3 DNA sequence: TGCGCCAGCAGAAGGACAGTATCGGGGGCCTCCCTTATGAACACTGAAGCTTTCTTT. The chain employs TRBV5-1 and TRBJ1-1; D is possibly TRBD1 (6 bases). CDR1 SGHRS and CDR2 YFSETQ come from the germline V gene. The V and J ends lost 5 bases and 0 bases respectively, with 26 bases between them. The CDR3 contains 19 residues.